The entry below describes one T cell receptor (beta chain). In the original workflow: Reference gene primer amplification yielded estimated nucleated cell counts. Method: immunoSEQ multiplex PCR; TCRdb's copy keeps in-frame clones and lacks some. V, J and clone size derive from that table, while D and trimming were established from the DNA sequence. The sample consists of some 390,000 clones, about 89% of them appearing once. Looked up from germline, CDR1 is SEHNR and CDR2 is FQNEAQ (reference sequence). This CDR3 is built from 14 residues. Trimming stripped 2 bases from V and 5 bases from J, with 12 bases between. This entry belongs to a study of blood T cell repertoires in COVID-19. Study-level background: Spain, Italy and the United States supplied samples that represented acute and convalescent COVID-19. PBMCs, B-cell-depleted T cells, or T cells provided the cDNA or gDNA that made up the material.

This clonotype originated in a woman aged 40-49 years with COVID-19, enrolled during active disease. V is TRBV7-9 and J is TRBJ1-1; D ambiguous. The sequenced sample consisted of peripheral blood. The CDR3 DNA reads as TGTGCCAGCAGCTTACCGGTGAGAGAGACTGAAGCTTTCTTT. It encodes CASSLPVRETEAFF.